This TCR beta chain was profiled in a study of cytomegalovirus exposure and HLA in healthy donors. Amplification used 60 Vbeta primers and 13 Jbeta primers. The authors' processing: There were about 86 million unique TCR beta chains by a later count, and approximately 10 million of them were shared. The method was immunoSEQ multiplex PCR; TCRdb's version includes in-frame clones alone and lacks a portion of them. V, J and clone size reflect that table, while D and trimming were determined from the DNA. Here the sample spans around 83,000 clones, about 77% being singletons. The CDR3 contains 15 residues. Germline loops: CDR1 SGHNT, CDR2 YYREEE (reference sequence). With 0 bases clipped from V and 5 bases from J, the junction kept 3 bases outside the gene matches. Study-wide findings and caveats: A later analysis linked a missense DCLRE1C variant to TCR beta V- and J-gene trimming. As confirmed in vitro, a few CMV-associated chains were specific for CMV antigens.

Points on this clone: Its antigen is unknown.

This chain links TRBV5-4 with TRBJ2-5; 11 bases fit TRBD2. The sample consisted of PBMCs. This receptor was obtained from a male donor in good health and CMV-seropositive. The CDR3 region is CASSLASGGRETQYF. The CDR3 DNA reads TGTGCCAGCAGCTTGGCTAGCGGGGGGCGGGAGACCCAGTACTTC.